This TCR beta chain was obtained from a study of graft-versus-host responses after intestinal transplantation. Study overall: All recipients were given anti-thymocyte globulin induction, and tacrolimus and steroids were then administered for roughly three years. The study, taken as a whole, reports: Declines in HvG clones occurring early post-transplant were associated with peak circulating GvH clone levels. The marrow of recipients harbored GvH clones, and ileum or blood showed some of them first.

Profiling relied on immunoSEQ multiplex PCR, and the TCRdb table lists in-frame clones only, not all of them. This table holds 90,000 to 120,000 clones, roughly 87% found once. Turning to this clone: Its cognate antigen is unknown.

The length of the CDR3 is 18 residues. CDR1 and CDR2 (germline): MGHRA, YSYEKL. V lost 5 bases, J lost 0 bases, and 7 bases stayed unmatched. Sequencing used unstimulated CD4+ T cells sorted from spleen or lymph node cells, obtained before transplant. The sequence was collected from a human donor who was the organ donor for an intestinal transplant. The genes are TRBV4-1 and TRBJ2-3, with TRBD2 matching 14 bases. The CDR3 reads CASSAGTSGGASTDTQYF. CDR3 nucleotides: TGCGCCAGCAGCGCCGGGACTAGCGGGGGAGCTAGCACAGATACGCAGTATTTT.